These 6 T cell receptor beta chains originate from one sample sequenced in a study of PD-1 blockade in classical Hodgkin lymphoma. Produced via immunoSEQ multiplex PCR; TCRdb's table is partial and in-frame only. The sample contains fewer than 80,000 clones, 60% to 80% of which appear only once. With no exception, relapse followed autologous stem cell transplantation in all patients, and brentuximab vedotin exposure varied. The starting material was peripheral blood mononuclear cells (PBMCs), obtained before the second cycle of nivolumab. These receptors were collected from a human donor with classical Hodgkin lymphoma.

V gene TRBV5-1 combines with J gene TRBJ1-2, with TRBD1 matching over 10 bases. The J segment lost 4 bases and the V segment lost 4 bases, leaving 7 bases of the junction unmatched. The CDR3 consists of 15 residues. CDR1 and CDR2 (germline): SGHRS, YFSETQ. The CDR3 nucleotides are TGCGCCAGCAGCCACGGGGACAGGGGCTTCTATGGCTACACCTTC. As protein: CASSHGDRGFYGYTF.

The chain joins TRBV28 to TRBJ1-1, with D perhaps TRBD1 (5 bases). The CDR3 covers 16 residues. With 3 bases removed from V and 4 bases from J, the gap between germline ends came to 18 bases. Germline V lookup: CDR1 MDHEN, CDR2 SYDVKM. The CDR3 region has the DNA TGTGCCAGCAGTTTCAGACAGAACCCTTCATCCACTGAAGCTTTCTTT. Protein: CASSFRQNPSSTEAFF.

This chain connects TRBV2 to TRBJ2-3; TRBD2 matches 13 bases. With 5 bases clipped from V and 4 bases from J, the junction kept 6 bases outside the gene matches. Germline CDR1 and CDR2: SNHLY and FYNNEI. There are 16 residues in the CDR3. The CDR3 nucleotides read TGTGCCAGCAGTCCGACTAGCGGGGGGCAGGCAGATACGCAGTATTTT. Amino acids: CASSPTSGGQADTQYF.

This clone was counted a few times. The rearrangement links TRBV10-2 to TRBJ2-2, with D unresolved. V lost 7 bases, J lost 4 bases, and 13 bases lay in between. CDR3 length equals 14 residues. Germline-derived CDR1 and CDR2 are WSHSY and SAAADI. The CDR3 loop is CASTRVGSTGELFF. CDR3 sequence (DNA): TGCGCCAGCACCCGAGTGGGGTCCACCGGGGAGCTGTTTTTT.

This clone was counted a single time. The chain carries TRBV5-6 and TRBJ2-5; TRBD2 agrees at 7 bases. J gave up 5 bases and V 4 bases, and 11 bases lay outside the gene matches. The germline V gene has CDR1 SGHDT and CDR2 YYEEEE. The CDR3 runs 15 residues. CDR3 sequence reads: CASSPAAGVSETQYF. CDR3 in DNA: TGTGCCAGCAGCCCTGCGGCGGGAGTTTCTGAGACCCAGTACTTC.

The chain is built from TRBV30 and TRBJ2-7; either TRBD1 or TRBD2 may fit D (6 bases each). Germline V CDR1 and CDR2: GTSNPN, SVGIG (reference sequence). The CDR3 is 13 amino acids. V dropped 3 bases and J dropped 2 bases, with 11 bases sitting between them. CDR3 sequence reads: CAWSPGAAYEQYF. For the CDR3, the DNA is TGTGCCTGGAGCCCGGGGGCCGCCTACGAGCAGTACTTC.